This record concerns one T cell receptor (beta chain) sequence. Its antigen is as yet unknown. This entry is derived from a study of T-cell memory formation after mild COVID-19. Study-level points and caveats: Memory from before infection featured some responding clones, which suggests cross-reactive memory joined. Whether second-wave clones peaking at day 37 were SARS-CoV-2 specific went unconfirmed.

TCRdb re-derived calls from the 5' RACE reads in MiXCR, one entry per CDR3 protein. Of about 360,000 distinct CDR3 sequences detected, under 15% appear once; the ten largest clones hold around 21%. The CDR3 contains 15 residues. V shed 2 bases and J shed 2 bases, with 12 bases lying between them. Germline CDR1 reads SGHNT; CDR2 reads YYREEE (reference sequence). This chain connects TRBV5-4 to TRBJ2-3; weak D call: TRBD1 (6 bases). The receptor's source is a man younger than 30 who had mild COVID-19 (a few samples of this study predate the infection). Cell type and time point are not known. Sequencing was done on a sample of PBMCs or a T cell subset sorted from them (not recorded which). CDR3 nucleotide sequence: TGTGCCAGCAGCTTCAAGGGGGTAACCACAGATACGCAGTATTTT. It yields the protein CASSFKGVTTDTQYF.